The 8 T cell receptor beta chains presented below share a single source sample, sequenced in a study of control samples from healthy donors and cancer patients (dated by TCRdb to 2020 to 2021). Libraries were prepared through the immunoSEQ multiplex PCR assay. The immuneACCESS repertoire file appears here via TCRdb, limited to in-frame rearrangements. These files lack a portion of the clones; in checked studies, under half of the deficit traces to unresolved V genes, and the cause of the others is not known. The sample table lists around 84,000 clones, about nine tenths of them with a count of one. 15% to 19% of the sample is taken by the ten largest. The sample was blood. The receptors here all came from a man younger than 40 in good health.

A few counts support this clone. CDR3 residues: CASSIGQAGSPLHF. The DNA for the CDR3 is TGTGCCAGTAGTATAGGCCAGGCCGGTTCACCCCTCCACTTT. The rearrangement links TRBV19 to TRBJ1-6; unclear D gene. The CDR3 length is 14 residues. From germline, CDR1 is LNHDA and CDR2 SQIVND (reference sequence). V was trimmed by 1 base and J by 9 bases, leaving 10 bases between them.

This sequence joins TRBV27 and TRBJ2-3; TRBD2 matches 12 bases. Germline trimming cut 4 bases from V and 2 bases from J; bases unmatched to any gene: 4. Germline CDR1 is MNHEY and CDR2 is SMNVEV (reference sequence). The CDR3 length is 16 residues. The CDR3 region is CASSSGTSGHTDTQYF. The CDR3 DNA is TGTGCCAGCAGTTCCGGGACTAGCGGGCACACAGATACGCAGTATTTT.

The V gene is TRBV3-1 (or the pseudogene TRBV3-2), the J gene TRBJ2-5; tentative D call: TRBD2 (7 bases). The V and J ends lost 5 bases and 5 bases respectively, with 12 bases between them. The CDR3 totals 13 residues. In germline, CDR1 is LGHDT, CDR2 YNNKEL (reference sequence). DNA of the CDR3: TGTGCCAGCAGCTGGGGGGGCGAGGAGACCCAGTACTTC. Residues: CASSWGGEETQYF.

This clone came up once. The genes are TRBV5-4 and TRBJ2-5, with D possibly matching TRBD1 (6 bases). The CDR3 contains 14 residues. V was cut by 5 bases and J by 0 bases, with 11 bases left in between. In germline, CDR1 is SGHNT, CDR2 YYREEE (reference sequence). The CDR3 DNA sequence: TGTGCCAGCAGTACCGGGACAAACCAAGAGACCCAGTACTTC. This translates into CASSTGTNQETQYF.

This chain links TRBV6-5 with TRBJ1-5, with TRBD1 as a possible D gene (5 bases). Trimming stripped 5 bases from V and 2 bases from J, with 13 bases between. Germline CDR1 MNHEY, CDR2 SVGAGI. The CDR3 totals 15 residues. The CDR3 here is CASSQRGSGNQPQHF. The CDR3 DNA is TGTGCCAGCAGTCAAAGGGGATCGGGCAATCAGCCCCAGCATTTT.

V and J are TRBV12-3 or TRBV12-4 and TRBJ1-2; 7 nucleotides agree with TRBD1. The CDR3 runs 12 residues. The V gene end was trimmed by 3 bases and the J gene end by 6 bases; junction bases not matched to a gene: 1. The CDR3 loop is CASSFRGHGYTF. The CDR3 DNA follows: TGTGCCAGCAGTTTTAGGGGGCATGGCTACACCTTC.

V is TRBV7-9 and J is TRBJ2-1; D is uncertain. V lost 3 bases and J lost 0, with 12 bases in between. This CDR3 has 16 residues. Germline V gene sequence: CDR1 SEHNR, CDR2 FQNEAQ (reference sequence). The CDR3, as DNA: TGTGCCAGCAGCTTGCGGCGAGGTAGCTCCTACAATGAGCAGTTCTTC. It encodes CASSLRRGSSYNEQFF.

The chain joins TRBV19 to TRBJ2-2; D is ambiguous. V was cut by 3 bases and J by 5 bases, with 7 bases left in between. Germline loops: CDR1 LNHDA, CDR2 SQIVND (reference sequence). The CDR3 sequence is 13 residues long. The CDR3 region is CASSILGTGELFF. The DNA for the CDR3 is TGTGCCAGTAGTATCCTGGGGACCGGGGAGCTGTTTTTT.